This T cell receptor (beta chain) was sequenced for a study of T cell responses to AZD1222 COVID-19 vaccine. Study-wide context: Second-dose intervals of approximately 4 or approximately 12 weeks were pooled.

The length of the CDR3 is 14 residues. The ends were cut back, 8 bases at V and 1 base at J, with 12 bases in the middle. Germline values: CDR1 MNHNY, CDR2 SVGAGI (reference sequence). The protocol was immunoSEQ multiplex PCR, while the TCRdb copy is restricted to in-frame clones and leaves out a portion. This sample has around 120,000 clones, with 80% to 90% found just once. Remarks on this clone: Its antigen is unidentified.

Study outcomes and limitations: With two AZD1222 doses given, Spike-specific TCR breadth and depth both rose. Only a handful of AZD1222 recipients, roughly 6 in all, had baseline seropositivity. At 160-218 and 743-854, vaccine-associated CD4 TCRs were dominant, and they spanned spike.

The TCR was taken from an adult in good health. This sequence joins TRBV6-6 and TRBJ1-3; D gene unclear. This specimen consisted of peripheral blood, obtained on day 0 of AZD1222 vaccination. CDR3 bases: TGTGCCAGCTCGTTACGGGCATCTGGAAACACCATATATTTT. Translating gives CASSLRASGNTIYF.